This T cell receptor beta chain appears in the sequencing data of a study of T cells expressing NK-cell markers. Study overall: Seropositivity for HCMV was found in seven of the eight sequenced donors, with one seronegative. Study-wide points: Also leading the CD3+CD56-NKG2C+ fraction in a handful of donors were these clonotypes. In roughly six donors, dominant CD3+CD56+NKG2C+ clonotypes ranked among the top 10 CD8+ clonotypes.

What made the TCR beta cDNA was 5'RACE template switching with UMIs. TCRdb reprocessed the 5' RACE reads; each CDR3 protein has one entry and no DNA is given. This sample contains roughly 420,000 distinct CDR3 sequences. Germline CDR1 is LGHNA and CDR2 is YNFKEQ. The CDR3 consists of 15 residues. Regarding this clonotype: Its target is not known.

This receptor was obtained from a woman aged 18-69 years in good health. The chain is built from TRBV4-2 and TRBJ1-2. Sequencing was performed on blood T cells: a sorted CD56 or NKG2C T cell subset, CD4+ or CD8+ T cells, or bulk PBMC T cells (not recorded which). The chain's CDR3 is CASSQEATQNYGYTF.